The present entry profiles one TCR beta chain with its context. The record originates from a study of blood T cell repertoires in COVID-19. On the study more broadly: Acute-phase and convalescent COVID-19 samples originated in the United States, Italy and Spain. PBMCs, B-cell-depleted T cells, or T cells provided the cDNA or gDNA that made up the material.

Original methodology: The authors estimated nucleated cell counts from reference gene primer amplification. TCRdb keeps only in-frame clones here, not all; method: immunoSEQ multiplex PCR. The DNA gave D and trimming, while V, J and clone size come from that table. This repertoire shows about 440,000 clones, more than 85% found once; its top ten account for approximately 4.3%. The CDR3 loop spans 17 amino acids. The junction had 18 bases not matched to a gene; V was cut back by 4 bases and J by 6 bases. The germline gives CDR1 SGHTA, CDR2 FQGNSA. Specimen: peripheral blood. The chain joins TRBV7-2 to TRBJ2-7; 7 bases agree with TRBD2. The TCR originated in a woman under 40 with acute or convalescent COVID-19. CDR3 DNA sequence: TGTGCCAGCAGCTCCTTACCGGGGGGAAACCAATGGGTCGAGCAGTACTTC. Translation gives CASSSLPGGNQWVEQYF.